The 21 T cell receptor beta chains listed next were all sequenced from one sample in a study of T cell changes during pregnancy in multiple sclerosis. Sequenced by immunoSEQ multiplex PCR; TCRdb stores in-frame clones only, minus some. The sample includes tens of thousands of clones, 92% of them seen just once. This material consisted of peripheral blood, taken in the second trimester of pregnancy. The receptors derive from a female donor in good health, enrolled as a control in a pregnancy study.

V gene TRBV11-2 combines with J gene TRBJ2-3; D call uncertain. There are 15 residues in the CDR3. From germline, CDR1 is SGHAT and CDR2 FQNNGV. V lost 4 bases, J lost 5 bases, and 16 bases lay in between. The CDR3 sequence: CASSSSTATVDTQYF. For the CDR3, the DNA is TGTGCCAGCAGCTCAAGCACCGCTACAGTAGATACGCAGTATTTT.

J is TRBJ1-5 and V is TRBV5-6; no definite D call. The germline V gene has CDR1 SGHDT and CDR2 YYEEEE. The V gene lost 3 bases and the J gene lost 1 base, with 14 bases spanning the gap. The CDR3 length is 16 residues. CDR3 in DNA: TGTGCCAGCAGCTCCTGGGCACTCCTAAGCAATCAGCCCCAGCATTTT. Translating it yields CASSSWALLSNQPQHF.

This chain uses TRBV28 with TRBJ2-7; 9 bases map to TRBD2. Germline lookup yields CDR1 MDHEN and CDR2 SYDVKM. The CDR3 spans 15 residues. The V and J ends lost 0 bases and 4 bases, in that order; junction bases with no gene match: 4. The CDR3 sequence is CASSLWSSGNYEQYF. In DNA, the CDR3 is TGTGCCAGCAGTTTATGGTCTAGCGGGAATTACGAGCAGTACTTC.

The CDR3 is CASSLGPTGVNTEAFF. The CDR3 region has the DNA TGCGCCAGCAGCTTGGGCCCGACAGGGGTAAACACTGAAGCTTTCTTT. The chain joins TRBV5-1 to TRBJ1-1, with TRBD1 matching over 8 bases. Germline V gene sequence: CDR1 SGHRS, CDR2 YFSETQ. This CDR3 is built from 16 residues. Trimming removed 0 bases from V and 2 bases from J; junction bases left unmatched: 6.

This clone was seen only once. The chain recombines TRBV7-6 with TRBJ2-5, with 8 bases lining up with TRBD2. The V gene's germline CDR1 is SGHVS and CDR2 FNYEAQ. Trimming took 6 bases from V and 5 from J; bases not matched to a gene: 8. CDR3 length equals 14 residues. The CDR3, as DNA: TGTGCCAGCAGGCGTACGGGGGGGGCCGAGACCCAGTACTTC. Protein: CASRRTGGAETQYF.

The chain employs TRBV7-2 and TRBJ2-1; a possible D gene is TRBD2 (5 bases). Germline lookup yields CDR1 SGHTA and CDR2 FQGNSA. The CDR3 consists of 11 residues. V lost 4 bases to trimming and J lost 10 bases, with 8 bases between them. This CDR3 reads CASSSEGEQFF. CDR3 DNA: TGTGCCAGCAGCTCCGAGGGAGAGCAGTTCTTC.

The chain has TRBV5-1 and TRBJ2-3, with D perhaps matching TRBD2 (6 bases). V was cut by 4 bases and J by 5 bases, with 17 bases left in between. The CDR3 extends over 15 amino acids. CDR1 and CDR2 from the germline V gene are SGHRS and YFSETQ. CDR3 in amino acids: CASSPRDPREDTQYF. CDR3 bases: TGCGCCAGCAGCCCCCGGGACCCGCGGGAAGATACGCAGTATTTT.

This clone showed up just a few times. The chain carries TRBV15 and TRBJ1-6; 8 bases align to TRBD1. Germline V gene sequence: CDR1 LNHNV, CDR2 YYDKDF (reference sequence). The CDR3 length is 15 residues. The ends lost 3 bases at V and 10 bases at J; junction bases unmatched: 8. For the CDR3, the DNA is TGTGCCACCAGCAGGAGCACAGGGGGGGACTCACCCCTCCACTTT. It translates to CATSRSTGGDSPLHF.

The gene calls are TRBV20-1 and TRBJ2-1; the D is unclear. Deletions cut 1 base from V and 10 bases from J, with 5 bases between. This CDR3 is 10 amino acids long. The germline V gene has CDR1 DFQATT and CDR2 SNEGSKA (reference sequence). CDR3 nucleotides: TGCAGTGCTAGAGCTCGGGAGCAGTTCTTC. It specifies CSARAREQFF.

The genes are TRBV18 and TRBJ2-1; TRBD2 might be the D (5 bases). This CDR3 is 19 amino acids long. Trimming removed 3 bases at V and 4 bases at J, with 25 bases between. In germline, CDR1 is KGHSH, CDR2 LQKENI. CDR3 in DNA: TGTGCCAGCTCACCCCAAATGAGCGGCCAACGAGGTGGGTACAATGAGCAGTTCTTC. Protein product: CASSPQMSGQRGGYNEQFF.

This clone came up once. The CDR3 DNA sequence: TGTGCCAGCAGCCTAGTGATTAGCTCCTACAATGAGCAGTTCTTC. Translated: CASSLVISSYNEQFF. The chain is built from TRBV5-4 and TRBJ2-1; D call uncertain. Germline assignment: CDR1 SGHNT and CDR2 YYREEE (reference sequence). V was trimmed by 4 bases and J by 0 bases, leaving 11 bases between them. This CDR3 is 15 amino acids long.

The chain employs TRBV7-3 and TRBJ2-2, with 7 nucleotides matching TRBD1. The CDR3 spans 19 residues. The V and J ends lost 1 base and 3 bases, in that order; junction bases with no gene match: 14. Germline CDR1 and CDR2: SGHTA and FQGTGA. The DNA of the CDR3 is TGTGCCAGCAGCTTAAGGACACAGGGGCTCGTGTTGTACACCGGGGAGCTGTTTTTT. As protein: CASSLRTQGLVLYTGELFF.

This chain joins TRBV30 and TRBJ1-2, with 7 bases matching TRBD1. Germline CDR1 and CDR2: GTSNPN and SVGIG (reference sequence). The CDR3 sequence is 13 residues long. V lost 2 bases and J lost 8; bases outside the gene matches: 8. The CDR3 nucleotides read TGTGCCTGGAGTAAAGGGGGCCCTTCGGGCTACACCTTC. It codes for CAWSKGGPSGYTF.

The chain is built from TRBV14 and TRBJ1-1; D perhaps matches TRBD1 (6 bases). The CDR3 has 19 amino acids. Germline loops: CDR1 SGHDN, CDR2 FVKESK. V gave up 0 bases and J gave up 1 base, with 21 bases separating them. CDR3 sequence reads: CASSQDLAAALQGNTEAFF. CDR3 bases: TGTGCCAGCAGCCAAGATTTGGCGGCGGCCCTACAGGGGAACACTGAAGCTTTCTTT.

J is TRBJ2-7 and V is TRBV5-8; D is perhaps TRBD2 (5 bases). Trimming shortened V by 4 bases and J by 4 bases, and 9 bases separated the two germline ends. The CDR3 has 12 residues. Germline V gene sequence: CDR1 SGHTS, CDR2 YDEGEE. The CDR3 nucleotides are TGTGCCAGCAGCAAGAGGGAGTACGAGCAGTACTTC. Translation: CASSKREYEQYF.

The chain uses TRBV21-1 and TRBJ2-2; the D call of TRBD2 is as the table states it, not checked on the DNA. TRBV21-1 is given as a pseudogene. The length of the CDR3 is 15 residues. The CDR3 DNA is TGTGCCAGCACCAGGACTCTCCTCGACACCGGGGAGCTGTTTTTT. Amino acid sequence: CASTRTLLDTGELFF.

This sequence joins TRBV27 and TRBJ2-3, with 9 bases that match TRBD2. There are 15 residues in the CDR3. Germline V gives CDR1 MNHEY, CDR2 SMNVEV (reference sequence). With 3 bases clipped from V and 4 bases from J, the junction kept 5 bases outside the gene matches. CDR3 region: CASSLRREGADTQYF. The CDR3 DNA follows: TGTGCCAGCAGTTTGCGGCGGGAGGGGGCAGATACGCAGTATTTT.

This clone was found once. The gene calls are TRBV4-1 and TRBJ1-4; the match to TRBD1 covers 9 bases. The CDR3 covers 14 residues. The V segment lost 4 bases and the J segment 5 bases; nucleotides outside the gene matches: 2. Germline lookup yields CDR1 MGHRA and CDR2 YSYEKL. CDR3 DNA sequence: TGCGCCAGCAGCCTCGGGACAGGGAATGAAAAACTGTTTTTT. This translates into CASSLGTGNEKLFF.

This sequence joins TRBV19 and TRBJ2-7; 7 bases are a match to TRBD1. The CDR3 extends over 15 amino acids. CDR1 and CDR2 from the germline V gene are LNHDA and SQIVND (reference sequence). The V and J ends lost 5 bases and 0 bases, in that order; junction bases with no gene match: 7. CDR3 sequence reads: CASSPYRGGSYEQYF. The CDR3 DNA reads TGTGCCAGTAGTCCTTACAGGGGCGGCTCCTACGAGCAGTACTTC.

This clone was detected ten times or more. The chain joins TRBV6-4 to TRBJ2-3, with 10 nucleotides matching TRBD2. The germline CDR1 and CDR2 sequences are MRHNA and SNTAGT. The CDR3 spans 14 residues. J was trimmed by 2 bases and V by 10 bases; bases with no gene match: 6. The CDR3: CATKRGGDTDTQYF. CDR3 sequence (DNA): TGTGCCACCAAGCGGGGGGGAGACACAGATACGCAGTATTTT.

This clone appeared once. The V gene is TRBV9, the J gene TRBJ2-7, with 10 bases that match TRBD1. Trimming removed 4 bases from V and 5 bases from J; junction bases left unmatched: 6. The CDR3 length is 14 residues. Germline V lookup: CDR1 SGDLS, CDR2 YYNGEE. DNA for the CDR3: TGTGCCAGCAGCCCTCGGACAGGGGGGGACGAGCAGTACTTC. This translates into CASSPRTGGDEQYF.